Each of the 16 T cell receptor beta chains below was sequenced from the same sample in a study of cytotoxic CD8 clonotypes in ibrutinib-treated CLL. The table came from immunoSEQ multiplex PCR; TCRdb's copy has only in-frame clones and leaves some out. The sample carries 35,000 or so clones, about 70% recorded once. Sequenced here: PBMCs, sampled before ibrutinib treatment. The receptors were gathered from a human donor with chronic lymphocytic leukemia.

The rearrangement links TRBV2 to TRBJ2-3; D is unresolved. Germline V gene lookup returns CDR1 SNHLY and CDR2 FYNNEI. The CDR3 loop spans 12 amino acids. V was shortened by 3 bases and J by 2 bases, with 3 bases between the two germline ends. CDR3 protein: CASSDPTDTQYF. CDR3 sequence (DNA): TGTGCCAGCAGTGACCCCACAGATACGCAGTATTTT. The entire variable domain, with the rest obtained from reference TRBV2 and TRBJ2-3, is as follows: EPEVTQTPSHQVTQMGQEVILRCVPISNHLYFYWYRQILGQKVEFLVSFYNNEISEKSEIFDDQFSVERPDGSNFTLKIRSTKLEDSAMYFCASSDPTDTQYFGPGTRLTVL.

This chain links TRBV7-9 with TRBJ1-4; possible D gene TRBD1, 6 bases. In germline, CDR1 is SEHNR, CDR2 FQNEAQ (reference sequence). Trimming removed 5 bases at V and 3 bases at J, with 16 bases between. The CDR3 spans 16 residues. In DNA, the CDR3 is TGTGCCAGCAGCCCTCGAGGGGGTAATGCTAATGAAAAACTGTTTTTT. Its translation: CASSPRGGNANEKLFF.

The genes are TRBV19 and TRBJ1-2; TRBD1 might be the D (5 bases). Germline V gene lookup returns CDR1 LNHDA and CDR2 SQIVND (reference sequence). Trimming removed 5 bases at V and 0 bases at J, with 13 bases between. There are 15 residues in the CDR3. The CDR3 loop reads CASSEGQRPNYGYTF. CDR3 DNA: TGTGCCAGTAGTGAGGGGCAGCGACCTAACTATGGCTACACCTTC.

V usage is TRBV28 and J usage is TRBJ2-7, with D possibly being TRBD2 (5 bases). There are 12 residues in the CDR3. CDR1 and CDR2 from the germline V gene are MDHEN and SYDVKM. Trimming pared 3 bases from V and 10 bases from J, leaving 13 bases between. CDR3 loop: CASSFGTEVQYF. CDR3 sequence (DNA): TGTGCCAGCAGTTTCGGCACGGAGGTTCAGTACTTC. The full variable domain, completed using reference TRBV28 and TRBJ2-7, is DVKVTQSSRYLVKRTGEKVFLECVQDMDHENMFWYRQDPGLGLRLIYFSYDVKMKEKGDIPEGYSVSREKKERFSLILESASTNQTSMYLCASSFGTEVQYFGPGTRLTVT.

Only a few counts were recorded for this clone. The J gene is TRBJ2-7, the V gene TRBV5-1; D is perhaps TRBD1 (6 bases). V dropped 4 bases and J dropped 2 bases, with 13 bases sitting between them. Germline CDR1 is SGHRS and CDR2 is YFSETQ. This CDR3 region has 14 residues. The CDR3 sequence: CASSPTAGAYEQYF. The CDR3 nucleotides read TGCGCCAGCAGCCCCACGGCAGGGGCCTACGAGCAGTACTTC.

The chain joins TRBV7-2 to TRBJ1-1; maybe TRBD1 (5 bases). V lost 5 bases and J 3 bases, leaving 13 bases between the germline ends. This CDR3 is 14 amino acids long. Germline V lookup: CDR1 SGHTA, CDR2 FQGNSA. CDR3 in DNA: TGTGCCAGCAGCAGGACACGGCTCGACACTGAAGCTTTCTTT. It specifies CASSRTRLDTEAFF.

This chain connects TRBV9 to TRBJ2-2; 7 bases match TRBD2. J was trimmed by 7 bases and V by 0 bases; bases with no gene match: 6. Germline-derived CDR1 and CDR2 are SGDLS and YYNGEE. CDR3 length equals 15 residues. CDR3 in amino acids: CASSVVAGEVGELFF. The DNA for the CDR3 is TGTGCCAGCAGCGTAGTGGCGGGAGAGGTCGGGGAGCTGTTTTTT.

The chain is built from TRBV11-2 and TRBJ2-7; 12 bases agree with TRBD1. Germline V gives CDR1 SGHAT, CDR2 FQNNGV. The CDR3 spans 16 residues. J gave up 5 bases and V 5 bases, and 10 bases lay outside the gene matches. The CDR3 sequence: CASSRVGDRGLHEQYF. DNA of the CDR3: TGTGCCAGCAGCCGAGTGGGGGACAGGGGGCTCCACGAGCAGTACTTC.

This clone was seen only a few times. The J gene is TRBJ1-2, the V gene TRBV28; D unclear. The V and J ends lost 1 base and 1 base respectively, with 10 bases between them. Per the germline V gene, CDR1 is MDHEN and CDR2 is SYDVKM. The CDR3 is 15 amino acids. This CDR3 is CASSLFFGDNYGYTF. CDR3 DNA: TGTGCCAGCAGTTTATTTTTCGGCGATAACTATGGCTACACCTTC.

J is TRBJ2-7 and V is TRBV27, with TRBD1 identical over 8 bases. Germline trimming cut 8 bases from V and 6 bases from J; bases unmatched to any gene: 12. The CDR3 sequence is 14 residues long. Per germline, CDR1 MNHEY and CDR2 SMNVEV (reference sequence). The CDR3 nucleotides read TGTGCCAGCGGAGCGGACAGGGCCGGATTCGAGCAGTACTTC. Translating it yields CASGADRAGFEQYF.

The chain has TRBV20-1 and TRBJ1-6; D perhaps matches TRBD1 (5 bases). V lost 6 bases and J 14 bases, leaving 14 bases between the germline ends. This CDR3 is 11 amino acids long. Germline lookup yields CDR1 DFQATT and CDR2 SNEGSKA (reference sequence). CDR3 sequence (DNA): TGCAGTGCCCGAAAGGGGTGGGCCCTCCACTTT. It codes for CSARKGWALHF.

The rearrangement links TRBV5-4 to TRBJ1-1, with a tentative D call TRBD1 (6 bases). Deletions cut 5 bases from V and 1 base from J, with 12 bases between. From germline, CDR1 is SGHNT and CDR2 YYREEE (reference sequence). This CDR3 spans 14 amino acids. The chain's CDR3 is CASSFQDRNTEAFF. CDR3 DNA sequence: TGTGCCAGCAGTTTCCAGGACAGGAACACTGAAGCTTTCTTT.

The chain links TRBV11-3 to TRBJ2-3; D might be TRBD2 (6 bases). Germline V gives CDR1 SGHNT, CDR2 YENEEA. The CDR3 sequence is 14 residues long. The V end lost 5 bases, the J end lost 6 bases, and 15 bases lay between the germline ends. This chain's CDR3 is CASSRGGVADTQYF. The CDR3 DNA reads TGTGCCAGCAGCCGTGGAGGGGTGGCGGATACGCAGTATTTT. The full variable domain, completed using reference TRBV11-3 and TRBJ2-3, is EAGVVQSPRYKIIEKKQPVAFWCNPISGHNTLYWYLQNLGQGPELLIRYENEEAVDDSQLPKDRFSAERLKGVDSTLKIQPAELGDSAVYLCASSRGGVADTQYFGPGTRLTVL.

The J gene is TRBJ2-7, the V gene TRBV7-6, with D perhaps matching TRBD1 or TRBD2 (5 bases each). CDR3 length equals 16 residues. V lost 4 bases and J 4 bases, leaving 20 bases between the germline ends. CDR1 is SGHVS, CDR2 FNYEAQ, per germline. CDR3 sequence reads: CASSSEAGSLTYEQYF. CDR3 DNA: TGTGCCAGCAGCTCCGAGGCAGGGAGTCTAACATACGAGCAGTACTTC. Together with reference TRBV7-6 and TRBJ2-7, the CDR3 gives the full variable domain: GAGVSQSPRYKVTKRGQDVALRCDPISGHVSLYWYRQALGQGPEFLTYFNYEAQQDKSGLPNDRFSAERPEGSISTLTIQRTEQRDSAMYRCASSSEAGSLTYEQYFGPGTRLTVT.

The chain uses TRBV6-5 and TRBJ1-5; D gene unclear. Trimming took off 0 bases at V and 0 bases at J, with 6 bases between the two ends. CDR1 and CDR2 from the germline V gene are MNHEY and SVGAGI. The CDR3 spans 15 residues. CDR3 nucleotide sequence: TGTGCCAGCAGTTACTCTTTCACTAGCAATCAGCCCCAGCATTTT. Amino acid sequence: CASSYSFTSNQPQHF.

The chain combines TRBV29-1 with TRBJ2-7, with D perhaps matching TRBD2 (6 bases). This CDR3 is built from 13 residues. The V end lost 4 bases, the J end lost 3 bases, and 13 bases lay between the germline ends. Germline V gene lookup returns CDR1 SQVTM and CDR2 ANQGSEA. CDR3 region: CSVGSEGGYEQYF. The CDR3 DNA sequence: TGCAGCGTTGGGTCGGAGGGTGGCTACGAGCAGTACTTC.